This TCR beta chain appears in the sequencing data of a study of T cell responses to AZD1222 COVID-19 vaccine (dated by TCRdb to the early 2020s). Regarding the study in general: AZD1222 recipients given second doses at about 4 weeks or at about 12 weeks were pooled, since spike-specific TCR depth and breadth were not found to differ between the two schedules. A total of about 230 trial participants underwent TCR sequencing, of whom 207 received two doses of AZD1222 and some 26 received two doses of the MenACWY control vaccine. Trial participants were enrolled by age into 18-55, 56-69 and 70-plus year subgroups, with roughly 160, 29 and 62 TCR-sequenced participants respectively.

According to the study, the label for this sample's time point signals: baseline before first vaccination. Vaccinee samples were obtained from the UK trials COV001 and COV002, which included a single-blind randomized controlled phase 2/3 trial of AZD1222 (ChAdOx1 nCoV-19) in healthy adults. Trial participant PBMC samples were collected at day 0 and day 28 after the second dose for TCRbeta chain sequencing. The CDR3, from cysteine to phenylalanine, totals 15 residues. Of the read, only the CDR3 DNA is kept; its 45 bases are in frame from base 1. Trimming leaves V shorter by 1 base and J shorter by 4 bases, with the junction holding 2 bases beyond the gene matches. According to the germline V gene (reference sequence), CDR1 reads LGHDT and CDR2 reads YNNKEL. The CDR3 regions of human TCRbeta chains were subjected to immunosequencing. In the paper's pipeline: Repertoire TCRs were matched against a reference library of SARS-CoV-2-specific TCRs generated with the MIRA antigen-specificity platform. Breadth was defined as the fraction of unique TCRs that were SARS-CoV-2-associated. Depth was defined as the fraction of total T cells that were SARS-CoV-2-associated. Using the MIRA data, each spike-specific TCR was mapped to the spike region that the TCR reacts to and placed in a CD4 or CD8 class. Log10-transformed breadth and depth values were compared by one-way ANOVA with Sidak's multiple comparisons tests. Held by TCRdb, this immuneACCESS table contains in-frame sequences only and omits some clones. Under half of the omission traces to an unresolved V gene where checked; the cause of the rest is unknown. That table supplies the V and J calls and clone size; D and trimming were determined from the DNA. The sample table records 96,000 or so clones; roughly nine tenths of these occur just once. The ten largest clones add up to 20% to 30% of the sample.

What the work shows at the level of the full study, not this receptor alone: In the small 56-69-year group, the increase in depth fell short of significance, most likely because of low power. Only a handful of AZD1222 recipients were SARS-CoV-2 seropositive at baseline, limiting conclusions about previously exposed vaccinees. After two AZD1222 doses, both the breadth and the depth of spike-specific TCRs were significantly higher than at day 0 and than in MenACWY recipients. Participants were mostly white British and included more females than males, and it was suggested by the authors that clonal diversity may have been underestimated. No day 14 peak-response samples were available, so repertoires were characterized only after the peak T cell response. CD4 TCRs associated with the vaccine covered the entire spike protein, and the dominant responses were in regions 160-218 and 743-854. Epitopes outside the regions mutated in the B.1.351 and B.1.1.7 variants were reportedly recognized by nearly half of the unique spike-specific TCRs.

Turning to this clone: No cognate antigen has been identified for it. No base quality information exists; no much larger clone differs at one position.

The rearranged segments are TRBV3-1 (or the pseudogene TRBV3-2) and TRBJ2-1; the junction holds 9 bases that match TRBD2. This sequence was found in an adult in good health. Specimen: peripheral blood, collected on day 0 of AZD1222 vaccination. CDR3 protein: CASSQVLAGYNEQFF. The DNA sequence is TGTGCCAGCAGCCAAGTTCTAGCGGGGTACAATGAGCAGTTCTTC.